Each of the 2 T cell receptor beta chains below was sequenced from the same sample in a study of long-term antiretroviral therapy in people with HIV. Running of the v3.0 immunoSEQ assay took place at survey level. TCRdb's table, derived via immunoSEQ multiplex PCR, lists solely in-frame clones and lacks some. The sample yields about 20,000 clones, about 80% seen once. This specimen was unsorted PBMCs, taken 0.2 years after starting antiretroviral therapy. All receptors derive from a woman aged 40 to 49 with HIV.

V and J are TRBV11-3 and TRBJ1-5; maybe TRBD1 (5 bases). There are 13 residues in the CDR3. Trimming left V 8 bases short and J 4 bases short, with 12 bases between. CDR1 is SGHNT and CDR2 is YENEEA in the germline V gene. In DNA, the CDR3 is TGTGCCAGCTCGCGGGACGGGAATCAGCCCCAGCATTTT. Protein sequence: CASSRDGNQPQHF. Together with reference TRBV11-3 and TRBJ1-5, the CDR3 gives the full variable domain: EAGVVQSPRYKIIEKKQPVAFWCNPISGHNTLYWYLQNLGQGPELLIRYENEEAVDDSQLPKDRFSAERLKGVDSTLKIQPAELGDSAVYLCASSRDGNQPQHFGDGTRLSIL.

The chain employs TRBV19 and TRBJ1-2, with unresolved D. Per germline, CDR1 LNHDA and CDR2 SQIVND (reference sequence). The CDR3 totals 13 residues. Trimming removed 0 bases from V and 4 bases from J, with 6 bases in between. The chain's CDR3 is CASSIDPGYGYTF. In DNA, the CDR3 is TGTGCCAGTAGTATAGATCCTGGCTATGGCTACACCTTC.